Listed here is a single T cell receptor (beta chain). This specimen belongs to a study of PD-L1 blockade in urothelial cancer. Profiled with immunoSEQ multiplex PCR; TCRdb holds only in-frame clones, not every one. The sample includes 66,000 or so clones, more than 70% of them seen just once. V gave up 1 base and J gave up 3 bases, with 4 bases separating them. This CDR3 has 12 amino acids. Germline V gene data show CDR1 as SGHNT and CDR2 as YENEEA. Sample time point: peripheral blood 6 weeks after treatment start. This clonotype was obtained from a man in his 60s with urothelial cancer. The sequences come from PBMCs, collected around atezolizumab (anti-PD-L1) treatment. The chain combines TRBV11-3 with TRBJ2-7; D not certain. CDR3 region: CASSLAFYEQYF. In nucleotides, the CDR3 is TGTGCCAGCAGCTTAGCTTTCTACGAGCAGTACTTC.